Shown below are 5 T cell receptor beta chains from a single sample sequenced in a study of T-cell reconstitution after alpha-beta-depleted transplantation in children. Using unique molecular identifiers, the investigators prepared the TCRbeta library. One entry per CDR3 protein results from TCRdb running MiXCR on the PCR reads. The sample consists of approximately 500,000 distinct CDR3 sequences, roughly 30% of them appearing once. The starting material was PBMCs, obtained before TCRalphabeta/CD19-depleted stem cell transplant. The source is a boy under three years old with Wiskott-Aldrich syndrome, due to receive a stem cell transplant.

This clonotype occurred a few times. CDR3 in DNA: TGCAGTGCGTCGACAGGGTCGTCACCCCTCCACTTT. Translating it yields CSASTGSSPLHF. V is TRBV20-1 and J is TRBJ1-6, with 7 bases aligning to TRBD1. Germline CDR1 DFQATT, CDR2 SNEGSKA (reference sequence). The CDR3 loop spans 12 amino acids. The V segment lost 6 bases and the J segment 10 bases; nucleotides outside the gene matches: 6.

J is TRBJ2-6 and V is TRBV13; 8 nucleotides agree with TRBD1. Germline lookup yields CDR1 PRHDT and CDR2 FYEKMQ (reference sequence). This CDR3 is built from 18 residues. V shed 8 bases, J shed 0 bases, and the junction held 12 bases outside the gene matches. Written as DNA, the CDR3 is TGTGCCAGCTGCTCGGGACAGGACCTGGGCTCTGGGGCCAACGTCCTGACTTTC. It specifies CASCSGQDLGSGANVLTF.

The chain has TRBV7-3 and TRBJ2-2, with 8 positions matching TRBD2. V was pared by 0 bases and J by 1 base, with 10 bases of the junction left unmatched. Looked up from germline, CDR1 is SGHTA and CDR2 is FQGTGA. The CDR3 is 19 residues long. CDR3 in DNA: TGTGCCAGCAGCTTAACCGGTGTTAGCGGGGCCTTGAACACCGGGGAGCTGTTTTTT. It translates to CASSLTGVSGALNTGELFF.

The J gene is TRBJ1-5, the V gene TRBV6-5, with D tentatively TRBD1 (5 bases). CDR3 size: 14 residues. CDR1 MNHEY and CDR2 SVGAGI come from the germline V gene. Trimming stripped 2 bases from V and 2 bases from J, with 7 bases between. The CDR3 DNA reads TGTGCCAGCAGTTACGGAGGGGGCAATCAGCCCCAGCATTTT. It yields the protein CASSYGGGNQPQHF.

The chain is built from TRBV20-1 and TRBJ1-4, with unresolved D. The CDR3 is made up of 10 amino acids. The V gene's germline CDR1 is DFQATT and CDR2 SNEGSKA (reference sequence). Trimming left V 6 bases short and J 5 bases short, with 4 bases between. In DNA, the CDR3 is TGCAGTGCCGCAAATGAAAAACTGTTTTTT. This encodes CSAANEKLFF.